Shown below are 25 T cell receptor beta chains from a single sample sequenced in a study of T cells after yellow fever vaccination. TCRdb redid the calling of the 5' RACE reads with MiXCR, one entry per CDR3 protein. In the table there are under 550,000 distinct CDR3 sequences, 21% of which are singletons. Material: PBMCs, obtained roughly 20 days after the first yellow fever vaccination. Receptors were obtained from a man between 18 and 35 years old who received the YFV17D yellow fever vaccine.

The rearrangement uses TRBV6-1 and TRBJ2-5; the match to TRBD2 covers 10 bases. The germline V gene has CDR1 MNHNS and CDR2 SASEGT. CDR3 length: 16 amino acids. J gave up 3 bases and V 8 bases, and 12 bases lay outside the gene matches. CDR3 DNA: TGTGCCAGCCGACCCGGGGTACTAGCGGGGAAAGAGACCCAGTACTTC. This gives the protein CASRPGVLAGKETQYF.

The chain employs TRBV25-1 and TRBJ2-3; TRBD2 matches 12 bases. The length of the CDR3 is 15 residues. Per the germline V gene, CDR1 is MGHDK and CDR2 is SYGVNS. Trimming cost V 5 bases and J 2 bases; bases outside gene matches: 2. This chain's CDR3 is CASSTSGGYTDTQYF. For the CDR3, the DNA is TGTGCCAGCAGTACTAGCGGGGGGTACACAGATACGCAGTATTTT.

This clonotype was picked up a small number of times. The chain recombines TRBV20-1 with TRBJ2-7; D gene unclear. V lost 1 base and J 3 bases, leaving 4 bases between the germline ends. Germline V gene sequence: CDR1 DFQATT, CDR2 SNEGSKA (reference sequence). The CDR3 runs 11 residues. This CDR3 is CSARGFYEQYF. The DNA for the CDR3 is TGCAGTGCTAGAGGGTTCTACGAGCAGTACTTC.

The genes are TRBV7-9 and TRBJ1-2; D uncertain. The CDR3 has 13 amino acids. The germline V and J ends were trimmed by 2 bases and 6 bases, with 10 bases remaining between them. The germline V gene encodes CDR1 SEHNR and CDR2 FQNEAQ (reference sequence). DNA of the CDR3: TGTGCCAGCAGCTTAAATGAGGGCAATGGCTACACCTTC. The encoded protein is CASSLNEGNGYTF.

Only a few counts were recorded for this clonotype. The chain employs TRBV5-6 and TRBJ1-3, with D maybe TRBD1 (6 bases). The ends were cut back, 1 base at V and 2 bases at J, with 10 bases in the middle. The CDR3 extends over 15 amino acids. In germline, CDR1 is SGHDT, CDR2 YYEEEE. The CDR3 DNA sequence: TGTGCCAGCAGCTTGACAGGGAGAGCTGGAAACACCATATATTTT. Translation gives CASSLTGRAGNTIYF.

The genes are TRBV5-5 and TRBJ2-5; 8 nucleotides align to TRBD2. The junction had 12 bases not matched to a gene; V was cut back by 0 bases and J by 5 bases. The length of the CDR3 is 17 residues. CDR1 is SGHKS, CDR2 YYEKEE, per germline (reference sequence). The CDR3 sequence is CASSLAGFGGGKETQYF. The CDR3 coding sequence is TGTGCCAGCAGCTTGGCCGGGTTCGGGGGGGGTAAGGAGACCCAGTACTTC.

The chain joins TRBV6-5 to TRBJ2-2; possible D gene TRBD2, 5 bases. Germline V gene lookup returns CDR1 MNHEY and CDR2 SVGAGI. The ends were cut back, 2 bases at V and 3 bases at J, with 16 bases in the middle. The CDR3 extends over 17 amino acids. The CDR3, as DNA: TGTGCCAGCAGTTACAAGTTAACCGGGGTCGACACCGGGGAGCTGTTTTTT. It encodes CASSYKLTGVDTGELFF.

This CDR3 reads CASSRSRGGPSDTQYF. Here the CDR3 DNA reads TGTGCCAGCAGTCGTAGTCGCGGGGGGCCGTCGGATACGCAGTATTTT. The chain uses TRBV9 and TRBJ2-3; 8 bases are a match to TRBD2. Germline V gene data show CDR1 as SGDLS and CDR2 as YYNGEE. The V and J ends lost 5 bases and 6 bases, in that order; junction bases with no gene match: 14. The CDR3 is made up of 16 amino acids.

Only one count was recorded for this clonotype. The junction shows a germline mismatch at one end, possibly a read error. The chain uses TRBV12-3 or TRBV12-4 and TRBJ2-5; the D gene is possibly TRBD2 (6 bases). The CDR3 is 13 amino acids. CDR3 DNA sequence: TGTGCCAGCAGTTTGGGTACTCGGGAGACCCTGTACTTC. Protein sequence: CASSLGTRETLYF.

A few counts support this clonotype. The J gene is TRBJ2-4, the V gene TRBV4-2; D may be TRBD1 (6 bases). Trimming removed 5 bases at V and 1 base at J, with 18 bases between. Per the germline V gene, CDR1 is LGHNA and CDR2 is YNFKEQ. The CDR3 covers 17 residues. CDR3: CASSEDSTGRAKNIQYF. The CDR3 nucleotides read TGTGCCAGCAGCGAGGACAGCACGGGTAGGGCCAAAAACATTCAGTACTTC.

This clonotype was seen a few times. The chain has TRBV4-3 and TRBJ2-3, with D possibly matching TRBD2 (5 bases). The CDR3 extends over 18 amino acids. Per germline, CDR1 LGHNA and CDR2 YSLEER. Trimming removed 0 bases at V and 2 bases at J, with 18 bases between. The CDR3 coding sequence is TGCGCCAGCAGCCAAGATGATCACTTTGCGGGTCTCACAGATACGCAGTATTTT. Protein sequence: CASSQDDHFAGLTDTQYF.

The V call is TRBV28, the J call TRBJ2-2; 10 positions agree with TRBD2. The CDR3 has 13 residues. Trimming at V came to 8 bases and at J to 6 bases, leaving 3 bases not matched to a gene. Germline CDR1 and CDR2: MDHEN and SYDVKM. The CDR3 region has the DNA TGTGCCAGCGAGCGGGGGGGCGCCGGGGAGCTGTTTTTT. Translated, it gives CASERGGAGELFF.

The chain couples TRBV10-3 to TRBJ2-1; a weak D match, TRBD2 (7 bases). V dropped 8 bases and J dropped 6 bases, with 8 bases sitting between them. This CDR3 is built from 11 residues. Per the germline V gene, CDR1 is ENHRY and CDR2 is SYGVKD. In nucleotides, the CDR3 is TGTGCCATCGGGGGGGCCAATGAGCAGTTCTTC. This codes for CAIGGANEQFF.

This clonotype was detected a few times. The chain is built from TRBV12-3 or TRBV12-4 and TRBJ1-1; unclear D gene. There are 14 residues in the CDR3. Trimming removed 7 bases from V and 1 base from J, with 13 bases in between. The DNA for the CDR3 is TGTGCCAGCAATACGAGGCAGGCGAACACTGAAGCTTTCTTT. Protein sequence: CASNTRQANTEAFF.

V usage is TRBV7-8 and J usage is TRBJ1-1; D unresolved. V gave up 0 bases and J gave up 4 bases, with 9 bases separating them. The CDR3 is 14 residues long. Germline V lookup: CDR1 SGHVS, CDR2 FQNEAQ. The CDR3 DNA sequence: TGTGCCAGCAGCTTAGCGCCGGGAAGCACTGAAGCTTTCTTT. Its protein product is CASSLAPGSTEAFF.

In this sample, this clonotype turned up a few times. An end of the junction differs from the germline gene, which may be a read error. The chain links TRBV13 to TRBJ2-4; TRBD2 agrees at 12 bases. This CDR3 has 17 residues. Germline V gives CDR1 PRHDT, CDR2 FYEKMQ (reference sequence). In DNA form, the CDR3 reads TGTGCCAGCAGCTCCAGACTAGCGGGGGAAGCCCAAAACATTCAGTACTTC. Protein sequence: CASSSRLAGEAQNIQYF.

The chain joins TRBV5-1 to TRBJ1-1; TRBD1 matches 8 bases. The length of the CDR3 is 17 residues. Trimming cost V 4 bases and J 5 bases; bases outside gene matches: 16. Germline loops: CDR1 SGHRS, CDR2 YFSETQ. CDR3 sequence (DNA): TGCGCCAGCAGCCCCTTCGGGACAGGCCTAGGGAGTACTGAAGCTTTCTTT. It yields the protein CASSPFGTGLGSTEAFF.

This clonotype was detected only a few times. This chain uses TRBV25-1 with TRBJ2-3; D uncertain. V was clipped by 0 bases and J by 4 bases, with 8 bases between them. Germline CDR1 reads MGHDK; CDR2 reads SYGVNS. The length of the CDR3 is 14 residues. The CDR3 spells CASSEYRAADTQYF. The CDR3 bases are TGTGCCAGCAGTGAATATCGGGCCGCAGATACGCAGTATTTT.

The CDR3 is CASSLHGGRTASYEQYF. The CDR3 coding sequence is TGTGCCAGCAGCTTACACGGGGGCAGGACTGCATCCTACGAGCAGTACTTC. This sequence joins TRBV7-9 and TRBJ2-7; D assignment may be TRBD1 or TRBD2 (6 bases each). Germline CDR1 reads SEHNR; CDR2 reads FQNEAQ (reference sequence). V dropped 2 bases and J dropped 1 base, with 18 bases sitting between them. CDR3 length equals 17 residues.

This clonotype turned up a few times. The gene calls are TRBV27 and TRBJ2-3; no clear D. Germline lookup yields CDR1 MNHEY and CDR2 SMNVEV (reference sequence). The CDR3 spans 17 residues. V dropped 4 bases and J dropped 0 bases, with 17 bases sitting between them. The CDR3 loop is CASSSLQRAYSTDTQYF. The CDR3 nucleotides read TGTGCCAGCAGTTCCCTACAAAGGGCCTATAGCACAGATACGCAGTATTTT.

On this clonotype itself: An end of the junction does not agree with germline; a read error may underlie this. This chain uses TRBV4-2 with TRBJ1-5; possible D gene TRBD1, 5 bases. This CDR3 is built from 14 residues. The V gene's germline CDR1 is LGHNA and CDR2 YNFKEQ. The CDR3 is CAISPGHLNQPQHF. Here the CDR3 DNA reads TGTGCCATCAGCCCTGGACATCTAAATCAGCCCCAGCATTTT.

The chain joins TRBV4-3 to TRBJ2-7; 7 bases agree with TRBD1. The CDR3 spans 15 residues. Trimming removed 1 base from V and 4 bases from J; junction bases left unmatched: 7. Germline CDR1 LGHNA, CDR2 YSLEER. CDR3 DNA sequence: TGCGCCAGCAGCCAAGGCCGACAGGGTACTTACGAGCAGTACTTC. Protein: CASSQGRQGTYEQYF.

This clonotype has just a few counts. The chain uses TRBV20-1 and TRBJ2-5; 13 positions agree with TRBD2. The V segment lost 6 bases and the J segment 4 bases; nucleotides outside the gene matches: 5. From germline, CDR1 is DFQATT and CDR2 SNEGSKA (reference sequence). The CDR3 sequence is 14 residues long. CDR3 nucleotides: TGCAGTGCCAGTCGGACTAGCGGGGGAGAGACCCAGTACTTC. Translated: CSASRTSGGETQYF.

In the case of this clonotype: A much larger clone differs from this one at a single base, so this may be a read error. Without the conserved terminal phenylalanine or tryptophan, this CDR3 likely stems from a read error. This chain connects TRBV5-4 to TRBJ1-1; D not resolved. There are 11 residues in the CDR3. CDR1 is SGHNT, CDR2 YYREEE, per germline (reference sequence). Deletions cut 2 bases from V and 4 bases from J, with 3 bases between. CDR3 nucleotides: TGTGCCAGCAGCTTACGCACTGAAGCTTTCTCT. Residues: CASSLRTEAFS.

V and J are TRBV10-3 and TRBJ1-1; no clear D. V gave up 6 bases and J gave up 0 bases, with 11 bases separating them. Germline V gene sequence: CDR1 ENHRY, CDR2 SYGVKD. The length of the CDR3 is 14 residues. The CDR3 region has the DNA TGTGCCATCAGGAGGGCCCAGATGAACACTGAAGCTTTCTTT. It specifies CAIRRAQMNTEAFF.